Below are 10 T cell receptor beta chains sequenced from a single sample in a study of blood T cells in healthy people across ages. The authors ran a second PCR of roughly 6 to 12 cycles using a sample-barcoded 5' primer and a J-beta primer mix. One entry per CDR3 protein results from TCRdb running MiXCR on the 5' RACE reads. Of 600,000 to 900,000 distinct CDR3 sequences in the sample, roughly 26% are singletons; the top ten hold about 3%. These same records also appear under a second study, on T cells of mothers and their children.

Input material: blood. Receptors originate from a boy younger than 18 in good health.

This clonotype was seen more than once but under ten times. The chain couples TRBV28 to TRBJ1-2, with a tentative D call TRBD1 (6 bases). The CDR3 has 15 amino acids. Trimming removed 5 bases from V and 0 bases from J, with 13 bases in between. Germline V gives CDR1 MDHEN, CDR2 SYDVKM. CDR3 coding DNA: TGTGCCAGCAGTCTCCGGGACACGACTAACTATGGCTACACCTTC. As protein: CASSLRDTTNYGYTF.

The sample holds a few counts of this clonotype. This may arise from a read error, as a much more abundant clone is one base away. The chain joins TRBV7-7 to TRBJ2-5; D is unclear. CDR3 length: 15 amino acids. Germline V gene sequence: CDR1 SSHAT, CDR2 FNYEAQ (reference sequence). The CDR3 bases are TGTGCCGGCAGCCCCTACGTCGGCAGCCAAGAGACCCAGTACTTC. Amino acids: CAGSPYVGSQETQYF. Together with reference TRBV7-7 and TRBJ2-5, the CDR3 gives the full variable domain: GAGVSQSPRYKVTKRGQDVTLRCDPISSHATLYWYQQALGQGPEFLTYFNYEAQPDKSGLPSDRFSAERPEGSISTLTIQRTEQRDSAMYRCAGSPYVGSQETQYFGPGTRLLVL.

The chain employs TRBV3-1 and TRBJ2-7; a weak D match, TRBD1 (6 bases). This CDR3 is 17 amino acids long. The germline V gene encodes CDR1 LGHDT and CDR2 YNNKEL (reference sequence). V was clipped by 3 bases and J by 3 bases, with 21 bases between them. The CDR3 nucleotides are TGTGCCAGCAGCCACGACTCGACGGACAGCCTGAGCTACGAGCAGTACTTC. Its translation is CASSHDSTDSLSYEQYF.

In its sample, this clonotype was seen a few times. The chain links TRBV12-3 or TRBV12-4 to TRBJ2-4; the match to TRBD1 covers 7 bases. V shed 4 bases, J shed 6 bases, and the junction held 6 bases outside the gene matches. The CDR3 runs to 14 residues. The CDR3 spells CASSSRQGPNIQYF. CDR3 DNA sequence: TGTGCCAGCAGTTCCCGACAGGGTCCAAACATTCAGTACTTC.

This clonotype was seen more than once but under ten times. The gene calls are TRBV12-3 or TRBV12-4 and TRBJ2-5, with unresolved D. The J call may not be correct, given that the DNA end is closer to TRBJ2-7. The CDR3 loop spans 15 amino acids. The CDR3 loop reads CASSLTIGPSYEQYF. The CDR3 region has the DNA TGTGCCAGCAGTTTAACCATAGGCCCTTCCTACGAGCAGTACTTC.

Only a few counts were recorded for this clonotype. This chain joins TRBV15 and TRBJ2-5, with D perhaps matching TRBD1 or TRBD2 (6 bases each). Per germline, CDR1 LNHNV and CDR2 YYDKDF (reference sequence). This CDR3 has 14 residues. With 0 bases removed from V and 4 bases from J, the gap between germline ends came to 9 bases. CDR3 DNA sequence: TGTGCCACCAGCAGAGAACAGGGAGGAGAGACCCAGTACTTC. Its protein is CATSREQGGETQYF.

This chain links TRBV29-1 with TRBJ1-2; D possibly corresponds to TRBD1 (5 bases). V lost 2 bases and J lost 8, with 9 bases in between. The CDR3 is 11 residues long. Germline CDR1 reads SQVTM; CDR2 reads ANQGSEA. The CDR3, as DNA: TGCAGCGTTGAAACCAGGGAAGGCTACACCTTC. This sequence encodes CSVETREGYTF.

This chain connects TRBV5-1 to TRBJ1-5; 7 positions match TRBD1. After removal of 1 base from V and 0 bases from J, the junction contained 1 base not matched to a gene. Germline lookup yields CDR1 SGHRS and CDR2 YFSETQ. This CDR3 contains 15 residues. This CDR3 reads CASSLTGVSNQPQHF. The CDR3 nucleotides are TGCGCCAGCAGCTTGACAGGGGTTAGCAATCAGCCCCAGCATTTT.

The chain uses TRBV14 and TRBJ2-1; TRBD2 is a possible D gene (6 bases). Trimming removed 1 base from V and 6 bases from J, with 13 bases in between. The V gene's germline CDR1 is SGHDN and CDR2 FVKESK. The CDR3 totals 15 residues. CDR3 region: CASSQGGGDLNEQFF. The CDR3 DNA sequence: TGTGCCAGCAGCCAAGGTGGAGGGGATCTCAATGAGCAGTTCTTC.

The chain recombines TRBV5-1 with TRBJ2-7; the D is unclear. Germline V CDR1 and CDR2: SGHRS, YFSETQ. The CDR3 runs to 11 residues. Trimming cost V 7 bases and J 6 bases, with 11 bases left between them. In DNA form, the CDR3 reads TGCGCCAGCGCCTTTAGAAGCGAGCAGTACTTC. Residues: CASAFRSEQYF.